This TCR beta chain was identified during a study of T cell clones after liver transplantation. The overall study: As an antigen-independent comparator, third-party-reactive TCRbeta sequences came from pre-transplant mixed lymphocyte reactions.

V shed 1 base and J shed 3 bases, with 7 bases lying between them. Germline V gene data show CDR1 as PRHDT and CDR2 as FYEKMQ (reference sequence). This CDR3 region has 14 residues. Measured with immunoSEQ multiplex PCR; TCRdb has only the in-frame clones, and not every one. The sample lists under 20,000 clones; about 90% were seen once. This TCR was recovered from a human donor who received a liver transplant. This material consisted of CD8+ T cells from blood, taken before liver transplant. The chain employs TRBV13 and TRBJ1-3; weak D call: TRBD1 (5 bases). CDR3: CASSLAGYGNTIYF. For the CDR3, the DNA is TGTGCCAGCAGCTTAGCAGGGTATGGAAACACCATATATTTT.